Presented here are 9 T cell receptor beta chains from one specimen sequenced in a study of CD8 T cells in Susac syndrome. Random hexamers were used to reverse transcribe an amount of roughly 0.45 to 1 ug RNA. TCRdb re-analysed the immunoSEQ multiplex PCR reads in MiXCR, keeping a single row per CDR3 protein. This table holds about 400,000 distinct CDR3 sequences, approximately 85% found once. Sequencing input: CD8+ T cells from PBMCs. The source of these receptors is a human donor with multiple sclerosis.

This clonotype has just a few counts. The V call is TRBV29-1, the J call TRBJ2-5, with D uncertain. Germline V gives CDR1 SQVTM, CDR2 ANQGSEA. The CDR3 spans 10 residues. Between the trimmed V and J ends, which lost 3 bases and 5 bases, there was a span of 4 bases. The CDR3 region is CSVEGETQYF. In nucleotides, the CDR3 is TGCAGCGTTGAGGGGGAGACCCAGTACTTC.

V gene TRBV6-5 combines with J gene TRBJ2-1; TRBD2 matches 14 bases. CDR3 size: 16 residues. Looked up from germline, CDR1 is MNHEY and CDR2 is SVGAGI. The trim removed 2 bases at V and 8 bases at J, leaving 5 bases unmatched. CDR3 region: CASSYGTSGSLDEQFF. CDR3 DNA sequence: TGTGCCAGCAGTTACGGGACTAGCGGGAGTCTGGATGAGCAGTTCTTC.

This clonotype appeared a single time. V usage is TRBV25-1 and J usage is TRBJ2-1, with D perhaps TRBD1 (5 bases). Trimming removed 9 bases at V and 2 bases at J, with 14 bases between. This CDR3 contains 14 residues. The V gene's germline CDR1 is MGHDK and CDR2 SYGVNS. The DNA for the CDR3 is TGTGCCAGTGACACAGGATGGCCCTACAATGAGCAGTTCTTC. It codes for CASDTGWPYNEQFF.

V gene TRBV27 combines with J gene TRBJ1-5; D is perhaps TRBD1 (6 bases). The CDR3 consists of 13 residues. CDR1 is MNHEY, CDR2 SMNVEV, per germline (reference sequence). With 5 bases removed from V and 9 bases from J, the gap between germline ends came to 14 bases. The CDR3 DNA sequence: TGTGCCAGCAGTACGAACCGGGGGGCGCCCCAGCATTTT. Protein sequence: CASSTNRGAPQHF.

The rearrangement joins TRBV5-5 to TRBJ1-3; 7 positions agree with TRBD1. This CDR3 is built from 16 residues. V lost 4 bases and J lost 1; bases outside the gene matches: 8. CDR1 and CDR2 (germline): SGHKS, YYEKEE (reference sequence). This CDR3 reads CASSEGQRGSGNTIYF. The CDR3 bases are TGTGCCAGCAGCGAGGGACAGCGAGGTTCTGGAAACACCATATATTTT.

The chain has TRBV18 and TRBJ2-3; TRBD1 matches 7 bases. Per the germline V gene, CDR1 is KGHSH and CDR2 is LQKENI. V trimming: 1 base; J trimming: 2 bases; junction bases outside the gene matches: 18. The CDR3 has 20 amino acids. CDR3 loop: CASSPQRGRDSELVTDTQYF. The CDR3 DNA is TGTGCCAGCTCACCACAAAGGGGTCGGGACAGTGAACTTGTCACAGATACGCAGTATTTT. The complete variable domain, with remaining parts taken from reference TRBV18 and TRBJ2-3, reads NAGVMQNPRHLVRRRGQEARLRCSPMKGHSHVYWYRQLPEEGLKFMVYLQKENIIDESGMPKERFSAEFPKEGPSILRIQQVVRGDSAAYFCASSPQRGRDSELVTDTQYFGPGTRLTVL.

This sequence joins TRBV6-5 and TRBJ2-3; 9 bases agree with TRBD2. V trimming: 2 bases; J trimming: 6 bases; junction bases outside the gene matches: 21. The CDR3 is 20 amino acids. Germline CDR1 is MNHEY and CDR2 is SVGAGI. CDR3 protein: CASSYTESGRKRVASDTQYF. The CDR3 nucleotides are TGTGCCAGCAGTTACACAGAAAGCGGGAGGAAGAGGGTGGCTTCGGATACGCAGTATTTT.

The J gene is TRBJ2-7, the V gene TRBV4-1; D gene ambiguous. From germline, CDR1 is MGHRA and CDR2 YSYEKL. The V and J ends lost 0 bases and 6 bases respectively, with 9 bases between them. The CDR3 runs to 13 residues. The CDR3 DNA is TGCGCCAGCAGCCAAGATCGGGTTCTCGAGCAGTACTTC. It codes for CASSQDRVLEQYF.

The genes are TRBV27 and TRBJ2-1, with 7 nucleotides matching TRBD2. The length of the CDR3 is 15 residues. The trim removed 5 bases at V and 4 bases at J, leaving 8 bases unmatched. Germline-derived CDR1 and CDR2 are MNHEY and SMNVEV (reference sequence). The CDR3 region has the DNA TGTGCCAGCAGTCCCGGGGAGGGTCTTTACAATGAGCAGTTCTTC. Translated: CASSPGEGLYNEQFF.